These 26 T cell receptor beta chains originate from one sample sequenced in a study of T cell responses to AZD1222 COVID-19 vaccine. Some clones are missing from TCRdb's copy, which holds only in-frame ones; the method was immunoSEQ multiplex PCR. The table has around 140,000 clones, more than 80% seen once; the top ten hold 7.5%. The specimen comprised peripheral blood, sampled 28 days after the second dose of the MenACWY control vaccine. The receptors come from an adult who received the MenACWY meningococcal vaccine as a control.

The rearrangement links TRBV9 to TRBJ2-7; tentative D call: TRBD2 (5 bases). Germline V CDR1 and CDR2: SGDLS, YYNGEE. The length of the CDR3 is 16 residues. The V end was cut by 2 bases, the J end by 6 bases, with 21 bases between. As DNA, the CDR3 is TGTGCCAGCAGCGTTGGACTGGCGGGTCCCCCCGCCGAGCAGTACTTC. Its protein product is CASSVGLAGPPAEQYF.

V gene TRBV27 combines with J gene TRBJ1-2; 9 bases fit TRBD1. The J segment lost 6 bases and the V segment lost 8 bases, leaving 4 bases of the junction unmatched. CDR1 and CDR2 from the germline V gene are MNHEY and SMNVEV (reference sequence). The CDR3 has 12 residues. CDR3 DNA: TGTGCCAGCCGGGACAGGGTTCATGGCTACACCTTC. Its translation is CASRDRVHGYTF.

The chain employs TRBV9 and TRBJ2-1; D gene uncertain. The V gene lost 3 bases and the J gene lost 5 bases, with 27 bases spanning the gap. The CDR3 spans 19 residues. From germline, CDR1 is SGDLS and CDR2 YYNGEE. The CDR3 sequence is CASSAMTSDRFPPNNEQFF. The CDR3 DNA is TGTGCCAGCAGCGCTATGACGAGCGACCGTTTCCCACCAAACAATGAGCAGTTCTTC.

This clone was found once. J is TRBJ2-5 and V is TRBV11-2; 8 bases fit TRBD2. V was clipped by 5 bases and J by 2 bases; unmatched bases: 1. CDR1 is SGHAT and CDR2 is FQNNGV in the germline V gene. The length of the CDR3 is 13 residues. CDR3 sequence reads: CASSPSGQETQYF. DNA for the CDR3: TGTGCCAGCAGCCCTAGCGGGCAAGAGACCCAGTACTTC.

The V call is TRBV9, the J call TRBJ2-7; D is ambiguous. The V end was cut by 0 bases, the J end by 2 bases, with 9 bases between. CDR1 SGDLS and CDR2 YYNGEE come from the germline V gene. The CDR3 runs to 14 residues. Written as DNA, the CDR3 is TGTGCCAGCAGCGTAGATCAAGGACCCTACGAGCAGTACTTC. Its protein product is CASSVDQGPYEQYF.

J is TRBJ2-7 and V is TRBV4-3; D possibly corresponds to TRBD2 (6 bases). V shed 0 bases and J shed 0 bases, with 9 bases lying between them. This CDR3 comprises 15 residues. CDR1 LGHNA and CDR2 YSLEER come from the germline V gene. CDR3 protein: CASSQDDGSSYEQYF. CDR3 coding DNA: TGCGCCAGCAGCCAAGATGACGGGAGCTCCTACGAGCAGTACTTC.

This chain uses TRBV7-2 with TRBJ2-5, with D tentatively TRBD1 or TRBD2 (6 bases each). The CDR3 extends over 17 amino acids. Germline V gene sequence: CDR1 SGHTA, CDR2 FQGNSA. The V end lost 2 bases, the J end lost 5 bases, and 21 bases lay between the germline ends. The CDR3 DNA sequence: TGTGCCAGCAGCTTAATACGCCCCGGGGGCGCGCGCGAGACCCAGTACTTC. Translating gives CASSLIRPGGARETQYF.

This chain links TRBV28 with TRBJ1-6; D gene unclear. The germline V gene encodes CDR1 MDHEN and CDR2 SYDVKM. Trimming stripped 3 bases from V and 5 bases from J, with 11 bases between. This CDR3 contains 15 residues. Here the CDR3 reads CASSFLGLNNSPLHF. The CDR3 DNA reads TGTGCCAGCAGTTTTTTAGGACTGAATAATTCACCCCTCCACTTT. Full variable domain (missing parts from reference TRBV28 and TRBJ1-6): DVKVTQSSRYLVKRTGEKVFLECVQDMDHENMFWYRQDPGLGLRLIYFSYDVKMKEKGDIPEGYSVSREKKERFSLILESASTNQTSMYLCASSFLGLNNSPLHFGNGTRLTVT.

The CDR3: CASGLVPGTNTGELFF. The CDR3 nucleotides are TGTGCTAGTGGTTTGGTACCCGGGACAAACACCGGGGAGCTGTTTTTT. The chain couples TRBV12-5 to TRBJ2-2; TRBD1 is a possible D gene (6 bases). The CDR3 runs to 16 residues. CDR1 is LGHNT, CDR2 FRNRAP, per germline. V was clipped by 0 bases and J by 2 bases, with 10 bases between them.

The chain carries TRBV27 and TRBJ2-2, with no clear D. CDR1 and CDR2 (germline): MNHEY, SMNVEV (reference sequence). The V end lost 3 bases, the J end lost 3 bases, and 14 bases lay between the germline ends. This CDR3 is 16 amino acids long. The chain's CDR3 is CASSLARLTYTGELFF. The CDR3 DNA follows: TGTGCCAGCAGTTTGGCGCGTCTAACTTACACCGGGGAGCTGTTTTTT.

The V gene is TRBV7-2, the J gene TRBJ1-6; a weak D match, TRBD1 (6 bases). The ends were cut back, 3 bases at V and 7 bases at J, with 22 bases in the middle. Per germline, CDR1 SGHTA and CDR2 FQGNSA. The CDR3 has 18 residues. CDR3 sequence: CASSLGGGAGGRNSPLHF. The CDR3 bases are TGTGCCAGCAGCTTGGGGGGCGGGGCCGGAGGTCGGAATTCACCCCTCCACTTT.

The CDR3 sequence: CASSDNPGSGANVLTF. CDR3 coding DNA: TGCGCCAGCAGCGATAACCCTGGCTCTGGGGCCAACGTCCTGACTTTC. The chain is built from TRBV5-1 and TRBJ2-6, with no clear D. V dropped 4 bases and J dropped 0 bases, with 11 bases sitting between them. CDR1 is SGHRS, CDR2 YFSETQ, per germline. CDR3 length: 16 amino acids.

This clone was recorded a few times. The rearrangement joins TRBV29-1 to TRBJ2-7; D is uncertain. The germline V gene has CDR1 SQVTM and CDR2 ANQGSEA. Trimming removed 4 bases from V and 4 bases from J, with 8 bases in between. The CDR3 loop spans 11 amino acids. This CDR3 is CSVGIGYEQYF. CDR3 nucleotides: TGCAGCGTTGGAATTGGTTACGAGCAGTACTTC.

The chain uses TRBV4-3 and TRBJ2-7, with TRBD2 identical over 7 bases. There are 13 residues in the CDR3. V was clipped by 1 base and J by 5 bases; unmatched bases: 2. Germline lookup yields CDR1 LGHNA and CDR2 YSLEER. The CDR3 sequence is CASSQAGGHEQYF. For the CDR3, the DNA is TGCGCCAGCAGCCAAGCGGGGGGACACGAGCAGTACTTC.

The CDR3 DNA reads as TGTGCCAGCAGTGAAAAGTCGGCTGGAGGGGGAGGCTACACCTTC. This codes for CASSEKSAGGGGYTF. This chain uses TRBV2 with TRBJ1-2; D might be TRBD1 (6 bases). The CDR3 has 15 residues. From germline, CDR1 is SNHLY and CDR2 FYNNEI. V lost 2 bases to trimming and J lost 8 bases, with 18 bases between them. The entire variable domain, with the rest obtained from reference TRBV2 and TRBJ1-2, is as follows: EPEVTQTPSHQVTQMGQEVILRCVPISNHLYFYWYRQILGQKVEFLVSFYNNEISEKSEIFDDQFSVERPDGSNFTLKIRSTKLEDSAMYFCASSEKSAGGGGYTFGSGTRLTVV.

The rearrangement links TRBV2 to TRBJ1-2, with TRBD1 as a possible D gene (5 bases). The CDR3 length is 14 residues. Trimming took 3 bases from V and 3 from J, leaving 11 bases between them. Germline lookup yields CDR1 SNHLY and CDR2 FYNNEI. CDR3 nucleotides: TGTGCCAGCAGTGAGTCAGGGAGGGACTATGGCTACACCTTC. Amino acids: CASSESGRDYGYTF.

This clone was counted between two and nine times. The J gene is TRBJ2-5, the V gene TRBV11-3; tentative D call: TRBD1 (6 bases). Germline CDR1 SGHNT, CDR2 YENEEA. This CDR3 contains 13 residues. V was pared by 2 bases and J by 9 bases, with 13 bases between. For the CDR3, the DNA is TGTGCCAGCAGCTTAAACAGGGTTGAGCCCCAGTACTTC. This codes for CASSLNRVEPQYF.

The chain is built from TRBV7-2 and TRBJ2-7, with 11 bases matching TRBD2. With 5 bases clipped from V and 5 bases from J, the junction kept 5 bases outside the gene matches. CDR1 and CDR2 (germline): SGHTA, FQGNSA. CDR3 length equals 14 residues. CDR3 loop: CASSPSSGRNEQYF. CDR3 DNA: TGTGCCAGCAGCCCATCTAGCGGGAGGAACGAGCAGTACTTC.

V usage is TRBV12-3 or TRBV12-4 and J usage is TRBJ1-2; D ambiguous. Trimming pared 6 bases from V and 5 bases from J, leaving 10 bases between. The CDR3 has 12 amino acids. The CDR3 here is CASSMDGYGYTF. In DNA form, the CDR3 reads TGTGCCAGCAGCATGGACGGATATGGCTACACCTTC.

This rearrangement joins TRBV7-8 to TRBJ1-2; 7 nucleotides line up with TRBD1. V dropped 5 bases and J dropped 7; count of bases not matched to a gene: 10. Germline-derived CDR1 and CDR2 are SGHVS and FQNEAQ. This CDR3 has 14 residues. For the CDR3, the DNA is TGTGCCAGCAGCGCACTACAGGGGACGGGTGGCTACACCTTC. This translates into CASSALQGTGGYTF.

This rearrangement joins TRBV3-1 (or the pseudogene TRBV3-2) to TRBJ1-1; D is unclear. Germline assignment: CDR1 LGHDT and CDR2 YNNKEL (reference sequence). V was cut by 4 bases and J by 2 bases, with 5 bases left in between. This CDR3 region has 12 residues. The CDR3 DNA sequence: TGTGCCAGCAGCCTGGAAAACACTGAAGCTTTCTTT. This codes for CASSLENTEAFF.

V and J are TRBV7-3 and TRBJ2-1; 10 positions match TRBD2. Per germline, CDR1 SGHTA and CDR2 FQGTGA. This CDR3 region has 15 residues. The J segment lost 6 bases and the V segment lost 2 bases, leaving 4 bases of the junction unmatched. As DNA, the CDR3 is TGTGCCAGCAGCTTAGGTCTAGCGGGAGTCAATGAGCAGTTCTTC. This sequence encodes CASSLGLAGVNEQFF. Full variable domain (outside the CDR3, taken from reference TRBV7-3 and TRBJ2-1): GAGVSQTPSNKVTEKGKYVELRCDPISGHTALYWYRQSLGQGPEFLIYFQGTGAADDSGLPNDRFFAVRPEGSVSTLKIQRTERGDSAVYLCASSLGLAGVNEQFFGPGTRLTVL.

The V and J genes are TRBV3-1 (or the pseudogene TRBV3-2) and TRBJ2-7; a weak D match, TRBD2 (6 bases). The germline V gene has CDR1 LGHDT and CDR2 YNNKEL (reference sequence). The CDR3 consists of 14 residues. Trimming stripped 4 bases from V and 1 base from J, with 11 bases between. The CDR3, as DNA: TGTGCCAGCAGCCCCGTAGGGAGGTCCTACGAGCAGTACTTC. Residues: CASSPVGRSYEQYF.

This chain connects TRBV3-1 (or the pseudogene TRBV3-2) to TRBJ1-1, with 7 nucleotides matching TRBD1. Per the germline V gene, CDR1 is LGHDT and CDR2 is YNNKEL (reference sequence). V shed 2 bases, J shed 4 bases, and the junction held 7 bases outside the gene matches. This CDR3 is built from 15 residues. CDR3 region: CASSQSLSGGTEAFF. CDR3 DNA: TGTGCCAGCAGCCAATCACTCTCAGGGGGCACTGAAGCTTTCTTT.

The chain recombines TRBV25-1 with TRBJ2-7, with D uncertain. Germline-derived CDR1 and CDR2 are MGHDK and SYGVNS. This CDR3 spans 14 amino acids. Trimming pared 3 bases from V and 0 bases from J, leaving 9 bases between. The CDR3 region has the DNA TGTGCCAGCAGTGACTGGACCAGCTCCTACGAGCAGTACTTC. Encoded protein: CASSDWTSSYEQYF.

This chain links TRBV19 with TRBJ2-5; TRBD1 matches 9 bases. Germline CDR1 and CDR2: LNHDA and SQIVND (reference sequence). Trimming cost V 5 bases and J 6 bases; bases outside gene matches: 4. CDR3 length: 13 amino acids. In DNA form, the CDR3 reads TGTGCCAGTAGTGGGGACAGGGTACAGACCCAGTACTTC. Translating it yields CASSGDRVQTQYF.